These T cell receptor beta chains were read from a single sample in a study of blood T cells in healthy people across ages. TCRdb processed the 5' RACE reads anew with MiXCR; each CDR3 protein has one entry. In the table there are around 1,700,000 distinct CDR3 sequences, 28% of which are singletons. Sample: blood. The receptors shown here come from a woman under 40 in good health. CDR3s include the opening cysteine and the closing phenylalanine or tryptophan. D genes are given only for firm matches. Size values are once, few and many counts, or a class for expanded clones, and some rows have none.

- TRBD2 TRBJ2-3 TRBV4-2 CASSQDASGGASGTDTQYF TGTGCCAGCAGCCAAGATGCGAGCGGGGGGGCGAGTGGCACAGATACGCAGTATTTT
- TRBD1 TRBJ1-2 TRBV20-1 CSARDPRGISYGYTF TGCAGTGCTAGAGACCCCAGGGGGATTAGCTATGGCTACACCTTC
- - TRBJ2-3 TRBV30 CAWSEADADTQYF TGTGCCTGGAGTGAAGCAGACGCAGATACGCAGTATTTT
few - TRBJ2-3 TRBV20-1 CSARRSVDTQYF TGCAGTGCCCGCCGAAGTGTAGATACGCAGTATTTT
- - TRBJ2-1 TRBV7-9 CASSDTKNEQFF TGTGCCAGCAGCGACACCAAAAATGAGCAGTTCTTC
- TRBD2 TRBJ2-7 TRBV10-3 CAISGGTSGEYEQYF TGTGCCATCAGTGGAGGGACTAGCGGGGAGTACGAGCAGTACTTC
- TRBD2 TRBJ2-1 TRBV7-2 CASSFNTVSGEEQFF TGTGCCAGCAGCTTCAACACCGTAAGCGGGGAAGAGCAGTTCTTC
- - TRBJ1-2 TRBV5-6 CASSSRWRGYTF TGTGCCAGCAGCTCAAGATGGCGAGGCTACACCTTC
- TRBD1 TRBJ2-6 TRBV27 CASRTSRGQGIPGANVLTF TGTGCCAGCAGGACTTCCCGGGGACAGGGGATCCCTGGGGCCAACGTCCTGACTTTC
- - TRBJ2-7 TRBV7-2 CASSLGRVGLPRDEQYF TGTGCCAGCAGCTTAGGGCGTGTCGGTCTTCCCAGGGATGAGCAGTACTTC
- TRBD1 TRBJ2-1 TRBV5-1 CASRGTTGNNEQFF TGCGCCAGCAGAGGGACGACAGGGAACAATGAGCAGTTCTTC